The sequence of this T cell receptor (beta chain) was determined in a study of response to subunit inactivated influenza vaccine. Whole-study results and caveats: With each seasonal influenza vaccination, the authors suggested, few new T cells are recruited.

Germline V gene data show CDR1 as SGHTA and CDR2 as FQGNSA. V gave up 6 bases and J gave up 3 bases; unmatched junction bases: 12. This CDR3 comprises 16 residues. TCRdb independently ran MiXCR on the RT-PCR reads; one entry per CDR3 protein. The profile shows about 480,000 distinct CDR3 sequences, 10% to 15% of them singletons. To note about this clonotype: The antigen is not known.

This clonotype was obtained from a middle-aged man who received an inactivated influenza vaccine. The rearrangement uses TRBV7-2 and TRBJ1-2, with 8 bases aligning to TRBD1. Specimen: PBMCs from blood, collected about 40 days after vaccination. CDR3 bases: TGTGCCAGCAGTCCCGGGTCAACAGGGGGGTACTATGGCTACACCTTC. Translating gives CASSPGSTGGYYGYTF.